The 29 T cell receptor beta chains in this list originate from one sample, sequenced in a study of Ad26.COV2.S vaccination and SARS-CoV-2 variants. Sample treatment: around 19 received Ad26.COV2.S at low or high dose, single or two shots; 5 received placebo; per-sample allocation not given. Samples came from day 63 after the first vaccine or placebo injection. Some clones are missing from TCRdb's copy, which holds only in-frame ones; the method was immunoSEQ multiplex PCR. The data show around 250,000 clones, 87% seen once. The sample in question was peripheral blood, obtained in a trial of Ad26.COV2.S vaccine versus placebo. Receptor source: a person aged 18-65 years who received the Ad26.COV2.S COVID-19 vaccine or a placebo.

V and J are TRBV5-4 and TRBJ2-1; TRBD2 agrees at 10 bases. The junction had 4 bases not matched to a gene; V was cut back by 3 bases and J by 4 bases. CDR1 is SGHNT and CDR2 is YYREEE in the germline V gene (reference sequence). The CDR3 length is 15 residues. The CDR3 bases are TGTGCCAGCAGCTCTGGACTAGCGGATTACAATGAGCAGTTCTTC. Translation: CASSSGLADYNEQFF.

The chain recombines TRBV20-1 with TRBJ2-3; D unclear. Germline assignment: CDR1 DFQATT and CDR2 SNEGSKA (reference sequence). CDR3 size: 14 residues. The ends were cut back, 3 bases at V and 7 bases at J, with 17 bases in the middle. CDR3 nucleotides: TGCAGTGCTAGTGGACCTAGTTTCACGAATACGCAGTATTTT. It codes for CSASGPSFTNTQYF.

This clone was recorded only once. The chain links TRBV5-1 to TRBJ2-2; 7 bases map to TRBD1. The germline CDR1 and CDR2 sequences are SGHRS and YFSETQ. CDR3 length: 15 amino acids. With V trimmed by 3 bases and J by 4 bases, 6 bases remained unmatched. This chain's CDR3 is CASSWSGQTTGELFF. CDR3 nucleotide sequence: TGCGCCAGCAGCTGGTCGGGACAGACCACCGGGGAGCTGTTTTTT.

The V call is TRBV10-3, the J call TRBJ1-5; D is unclear. Germline V lookup: CDR1 ENHRY, CDR2 SYGVKD. The CDR3 runs 12 residues. Deletions cut 6 bases from V and 2 bases from J, with 5 bases between. The CDR3 sequence is CAIREGNQPQHF. The CDR3 DNA is TGTGCCATCAGAGAGGGCAATCAGCCCCAGCATTTT.

This clone was seen a few times. The rearrangement links TRBV3-1 (or the pseudogene TRBV3-2) to TRBJ2-3, with 10 bases identical to TRBD2. Trimming removed 7 bases from V and 9 bases from J; junction bases left unmatched: 16. Germline CDR1 reads LGHDT; CDR2 reads YNNKEL (reference sequence). The CDR3 loop spans 16 amino acids. The DNA of the CDR3 is TGTGCCAGCATTGGGCCGATAGCGGGAGGACGAGGGACGCAGTATTTT. As protein: CASIGPIAGGRGTQYF.

The V call is TRBV2, the J call TRBJ1-6, with TRBD1 matching over 8 bases. CDR1 is SNHLY, CDR2 FYNNEI, per germline. The CDR3 has 16 residues. Trimming cost V 7 bases and J 5 bases; bases outside gene matches: 10. CDR3: CASIRGQGLNNSPLHF. As DNA, the CDR3 is TGTGCCAGCATTAGAGGACAGGGCCTCAATAATTCACCCCTCCACTTT.

The genes are TRBV6-5 and TRBJ1-1, with a tentative D call TRBD1 (6 bases). The CDR3 covers 12 residues. The germline V and J ends were trimmed by 6 bases and 6 bases, with 11 bases remaining between them. Germline values: CDR1 MNHEY, CDR2 SVGAGI. The CDR3 nucleotides are TGTGCCAGCAGCCGCCCAGGGGCTGAAGCTTTCTTT. Encoded protein: CASSRPGAEAFF.

V is TRBV4-2 and J is TRBJ1-1, with 11 bases that match TRBD1. The CDR3 consists of 15 residues. J was trimmed by 4 bases and V by 0 bases; bases with no gene match: 1. Germline-derived CDR1 and CDR2 are LGHNA and YNFKEQ. Here the CDR3 reads CASSQEGTGGTEAFF. The CDR3 nucleotides are TGTGCCAGCAGCCAAGAAGGGACAGGGGGCACTGAAGCTTTCTTT.

This sequence joins TRBV11-3 and TRBJ2-7, with D maybe TRBD1 (5 bases). In germline, CDR1 is SGHNT, CDR2 YENEEA. Trimming shortened V by 1 base and J by 2 bases, and 9 bases separated the two germline ends. The CDR3 consists of 14 residues. In DNA form, the CDR3 reads TGTGCCAGCAGCTTAGGGGCAGGGCCCTACGAGCAGTACTTC. Its translation: CASSLGAGPYEQYF. The variable domain in full, completed from reference TRBV11-3 and TRBJ2-7, reads EAGVVQSPRYKIIEKKQPVAFWCNPISGHNTLYWYLQNLGQGPELLIRYENEEAVDDSQLPKDRFSAERLKGVDSTLKIQPAELGDSAVYLCASSLGAGPYEQYFGPGTRLTVT.

This rearrangement joins TRBV2 to TRBJ1-6; no firm D call. Germline V lookup: CDR1 SNHLY, CDR2 FYNNEI. Trimming took 7 bases from V and 7 from J, leaving 8 bases between them. CDR3 length: 12 residues. The chain's CDR3 is CASNQRNSPLHF. In DNA form, the CDR3 reads TGTGCCAGCAACCAGAGGAATTCACCCCTCCACTTT. Filled out from reference TRBV2 and TRBJ1-6, the complete variable domain reads EPEVTQTPSHQVTQMGQEVILRCVPISNHLYFYWYRQILGQKVEFLVSFYNNEISEKSEIFDDQFSVERPDGSNFTLKIRSTKLEDSAMYFCASNQRNSPLHFGNGTRLTVT.

The rearrangement joins TRBV6-6 to TRBJ1-2; no definite D call. V lost 0 bases, J lost 7 bases, and 9 bases lay in between. The CDR3 is 13 residues long. CDR1 and CDR2 from the germline V gene are MNHNY and SVGAGI (reference sequence). CDR3 in DNA: TGTGCCAGCAGTTACTCGATTGGGTCTGGCTACACCTTC. It yields the protein CASSYSIGSGYTF.

The CDR3 DNA sequence: TGTGCCAGCAGCTTTACTCCTCCGACAGGTTCAGGGGAGCTGTTTTTT. It is translated as CASSFTPPTGSGELFF. The rearrangement links TRBV9 to TRBJ2-2; perhaps TRBD1 as D (6 bases). The germline V gene encodes CDR1 SGDLS and CDR2 YYNGEE. Trimming shortened V by 4 bases and J by 8 bases, and 21 bases separated the two germline ends. This CDR3 region has 16 residues.

DNA of the CDR3: TGCAGCGTTGAAGACTGGGTAGAGCGGGGCTACAATGAGCAGTTCTTC. Protein product: CSVEDWVERGYNEQFF. The rearrangement uses TRBV29-1 and TRBJ2-1, with 7 bases lining up with TRBD2. Germline CDR1 SQVTM, CDR2 ANQGSEA. This CDR3 is 16 amino acids long. The ends lost 0 bases at V and 3 bases at J; junction bases unmatched: 8.

The chain is built from TRBV5-1 and TRBJ2-2; 7 nucleotides align to TRBD2. CDR3 length equals 16 residues. Trimming at V came to 0 bases and at J to 0 bases, leaving 2 bases not matched to a gene. In germline, CDR1 is SGHRS, CDR2 YFSETQ. CDR3 region: CASSLVRGANTGELFF. The CDR3 bases are TGCGCCAGCAGCTTGGTCCGGGGGGCGAACACCGGGGAGCTGTTTTTT.

V is TRBV5-4 and J is TRBJ2-7, with TRBD2 as a possible D gene (6 bases). This CDR3 is 14 amino acids long. Germline CDR1 SGHNT, CDR2 YYREEE (reference sequence). Between the trimmed V and J ends, which lost 4 bases and 7 bases, there was a span of 18 bases. This chain's CDR3 is CASSTNYAAGEQYV. The CDR3 nucleotides read TGTGCCAGCAGCACCAACTACGCTGCGGGGGAGCAGTACGTC.

The chain carries TRBV18 and TRBJ1-4; 12 bases match TRBD1. Unmatched junction bases numbered 4, after V lost 3 bases and J lost 8 bases. This CDR3 contains 15 residues. Germline V gene data show CDR1 as KGHSH and CDR2 as LQKENI. The DNA of the CDR3 is TGTGCCAGCTCACCTACCGGGACAGGGGGCGAAAAACTGTTTTTT. Translation: CASSPTGTGGEKLFF.

CDR3 DNA sequence: TGTGCTAGCAGCAAAGTAGATGGGGGATCAACTGAAGCTTTCTTT. Translating it yields CASSKVDGGSTEAFF. The chain has TRBV21-1 and TRBJ1-1. TRBV21-1 is deemed a pseudogene. This CDR3 contains 15 residues.

This rearrangement joins TRBV3-1 (or the pseudogene TRBV3-2) to TRBJ1-1; 8 bases line up with TRBD1. CDR1 LGHDT and CDR2 YNNKEL come from the germline V gene (reference sequence). With 2 bases clipped from V and 3 bases from J, the junction kept 5 bases outside the gene matches. This CDR3 comprises 15 residues. CDR3 nucleotide sequence: TGTGCCAGCAGCCAAAGGGACAGGTTGCACACTGAAGCTTTCTTT. Protein product: CASSQRDRLHTEAFF.

The rearrangement joins TRBV24-1 to TRBJ2-7, with 7 bases fitting TRBD1. This CDR3 spans 16 amino acids. The junction had 8 bases not matched to a gene; V was cut back by 4 bases and J by 0 bases. The germline V gene encodes CDR1 KGHDR and CDR2 SFDVKD. The CDR3 bases are TGTGCCACCAGTGAGTCGACAGGGCCGGTCTCCTACGAGCAGTACGTC. Amino acids: CATSESTGPVSYEQYV.

The genes are TRBV5-4 and TRBJ1-3; D gene ambiguous. Germline assignment: CDR1 SGHNT and CDR2 YYREEE (reference sequence). V lost 7 bases and J lost 0, with 8 bases in between. This CDR3 is 13 amino acids long. The CDR3 region is CASGGDSGNTIYF. For the CDR3, the DNA is TGTGCCAGCGGTGGCGACTCTGGAAACACCATATATTTT.

This rearrangement joins TRBV6-2 or TRBV6-3 to TRBJ2-2; 8 bases are shared with TRBD1. V lost 4 bases and J lost 3; bases outside the gene matches: 4. The length of the CDR3 is 15 residues. Germline V gene lookup returns CDR1 MNHEY and CDR2 SVGEGT. This CDR3 reads CASSSGQGYTGELFF. The CDR3 bases are TGTGCCAGCAGTTCAGGACAGGGATACACCGGGGAGCTGTTTTTT.

The V call is TRBV4-1, the J call TRBJ1-5; D gene uncertain. From germline, CDR1 is MGHRA and CDR2 YSYEKL. The germline V and J ends were trimmed by 0 bases and 2 bases, with 5 bases remaining between them. CDR3 length: 14 residues. CDR3 sequence (DNA): TGCGCCAGCAGCCAAGAGGACCGCAATCAGCCCCAGCATTTT. It encodes CASSQEDRNQPQHF.

The V gene is TRBV7-8, the J gene TRBJ2-7; D not certain. The V end lost 5 bases, the J end lost 4 bases, and 21 bases lay between the germline ends. The length of the CDR3 is 16 residues. Germline values: CDR1 SGHVS, CDR2 FQNEAQ. CDR3 sequence: CASSPDRGGWRYEQYV. The CDR3, as DNA: TGTGCCAGCAGCCCAGACCGCGGTGGATGGCGATACGAGCAGTACGTC.

The genes are TRBV11-2 and TRBJ2-7; 11 positions agree with TRBD1. Germline loops: CDR1 SGHAT, CDR2 FQNNGV. The CDR3 covers 14 residues. Germline trimming cut 4 bases from V and 7 bases from J; bases unmatched to any gene: 6. CDR3 sequence (DNA): TGTGCCAGCAGCTGGGGACAGGGGGTAGGGGAGCAGTACTTC. This translates into CASSWGQGVGEQYF.

The chain couples TRBV14 to TRBJ2-7; 10 bases agree with TRBD1. The CDR3 is made up of 17 amino acids. V shed 8 bases, J shed 7 bases, and the junction held 20 bases outside the gene matches. Germline V CDR1 and CDR2: SGHDN, FVKESK. CDR3 amino acids: CASSKGFWDRGSREQYF. The CDR3 DNA reads as TGTGCCAGCTCCAAGGGTTTTTGGGACAGGGGTTCGAGGGAGCAGTACTTC.

The V gene is TRBV3-1 (or the pseudogene TRBV3-2), the J gene TRBJ2-4, with TRBD2 identical over 8 bases. The CDR3 covers 16 residues. The V and J ends lost 4 bases and 3 bases, in that order; junction bases with no gene match: 8. Per the germline V gene, CDR1 is LGHDT and CDR2 is YNNKEL (reference sequence). CDR3 nucleotides: TGTGCCAGCAGCCGGAGTCGGGGGGGGAGCAAAAACATTCAGTACTTC. Its protein product is CASSRSRGGSKNIQYF.

The chain uses TRBV6-6 and TRBJ1-4; D is undetermined. V gave up 0 bases and J gave up 3 bases, with 5 bases separating them. The CDR3 totals 14 residues. Per germline, CDR1 MNHNY and CDR2 SVGAGI (reference sequence). The CDR3 protein is CASSYSTANEKLFF. DNA for the CDR3: TGTGCCAGCAGTTACTCGACGGCTAATGAAAAACTGTTTTTT.

This chain uses TRBV18 with TRBJ2-7; 8 bases map to TRBD1. J lost 7 bases, V lost 4 bases, and 6 bases had no gene match. Germline-derived CDR1 and CDR2 are KGHSH and LQKENI. The CDR3 has 13 residues. CDR3 loop: CASSRTGLGEQYV. The CDR3, as DNA: TGTGCCAGCTCACGGACAGGGCTGGGGGAGCAGTACGTC.

The chain employs TRBV12-3 or TRBV12-4 and TRBJ2-7; TRBD1 aligns across 10 bases. With 5 bases clipped from V and 4 bases from J, the junction kept 2 bases outside the gene matches. The CDR3 is 13 residues long. The CDR3 DNA is TGTGCCAGCAGTCTGGGACAGGGGTACGAGCAGTACTTC. This gives the protein CASSLGQGYEQYF.